Below are 28 T cell receptor beta chains sequenced from a single sample in a study of memory CD4+ T cells and cytomegalovirus serostatus. Single viable CD3+CD4+CD8-CD45RO+ cells were sorted as the memory CD4+ T cells. Data came from immunoSEQ multiplex PCR; TCRdb stores just in-frame clones and leaves some out. The sample carries about 41,000 clones, around 80% recorded once. Sequencing was performed on memory CD4+ T cells from blood. These receptors originate from an adult in good health and CMV-seronegative.

J is TRBJ1-2 and V is TRBV29-1; TRBD1 matches 12 bases. The germline V gene has CDR1 SQVTM and CDR2 ANQGSEA. V lost 5 bases, J lost 3 bases, and 13 bases stayed unmatched. The CDR3 consists of 17 residues. CDR3: CSVPGTGGAEFHYGYTF. CDR3 nucleotide sequence: TGCAGCGTTCCCGGGACAGGGGGCGCGGAGTTCCACTATGGCTACACCTTC.

This rearrangement joins TRBV29-1 to TRBJ1-5, with TRBD1 as a possible D gene (6 bases). Germline V gene lookup returns CDR1 SQVTM and CDR2 ANQGSEA. Between the trimmed V and J ends, which lost 7 bases and 11 bases, there was a span of 15 bases. The CDR3 consists of 11 residues. CDR3 nucleotides: TGCAGCGGTGGTGACGGGGGCGCCCAGCATTTT. It translates to CSGGDGGAQHF.

The V gene is TRBV28, the J gene TRBJ2-4; 7 bases line up with TRBD2. The trim removed 10 bases at V and 6 bases at J, leaving 12 bases unmatched. CDR3 size: 14 residues. Looked up from germline, CDR1 is MDHEN and CDR2 is SYDVKM. The DNA for the CDR3 is TGTGCCATTGGGAAGGGAACGGGGGGAAACATTCAGTACTTC. Translating gives CAIGKGTGGNIQYF.

This clone was observed a few times. V and J are TRBV5-1 and TRBJ1-5; unclear D gene. V gave up 4 bases and J gave up 9 bases, with 14 bases separating them. CDR3 size: 13 residues. Per the germline V gene, CDR1 is SGHRS and CDR2 is YFSETQ. The CDR3 spells CASSLGSGRPQHF. The CDR3 DNA sequence: TGCGCCAGCAGCCTTGGCAGTGGCAGGCCCCAGCATTTT.

The J gene is TRBJ2-1, the V gene TRBV5-4; D remains unclear. The V and J ends lost 0 bases and 6 bases respectively, with 7 bases between them. This CDR3 region has 13 residues. Germline CDR1 reads SGHNT; CDR2 reads YYREEE (reference sequence). CDR3 region: CASSLEATNEQFF. The CDR3 DNA reads TGTGCCAGCAGCTTGGAGGCGACCAATGAGCAGTTCTTC.

To note about this clone: Different DNA sequences within this sample yield the same CDR3. V and J are TRBV5-6 and TRBJ2-6; D may be TRBD2 (6 bases). This CDR3 is built from 15 residues. Germline V gene lookup returns CDR1 SGHDT and CDR2 YYEEEE. The V end lost 5 bases, the J end lost 1 base, and 10 bases lay between the germline ends. CDR3 sequence: CASSLGRSGANVLTF. The CDR3, as DNA: TGTGCCAGCAGTCTCGGGAGATCTGGGGCCAACGTCCTGACTTTC.

The chain couples TRBV30 to TRBJ2-2, with D uncertain. The V end lost 1 base, the J end lost 7 bases, and 7 bases lay between the germline ends. CDR1 is GTSNPN, CDR2 SVGIG, per germline (reference sequence). The CDR3 runs 12 residues. CDR3 in amino acids: CAWSAVRGELFF. The CDR3 DNA reads TGTGCCTGGAGTGCTGTTCGCGGGGAGCTGTTTTTT.

The chain has TRBV5-5 and TRBJ1-1, with D unresolved. Trimming took off 1 base at V and 0 bases at J, with 7 bases between the two ends. Germline V gene data show CDR1 as SGHKS and CDR2 as YYEKEE (reference sequence). The CDR3 is 14 amino acids. The CDR3 DNA reads as TGTGCCAGCAGCTTGCAACGGGTGAACACTGAAGCTTTCTTT. Translated, it gives CASSLQRVNTEAFF.

This clone was counted between two and nine times. The V call is TRBV18, the J call TRBJ1-3, with D tentatively TRBD1 (6 bases). CDR1 and CDR2 from the germline V gene are KGHSH and LQKENI. V was cut by 1 base and J by 2 bases, with 6 bases left in between. This CDR3 is built from 14 residues. This CDR3 reads CASSPQGAGNTIYF. The CDR3 nucleotides read TGTGCCAGCTCACCACAGGGGGCTGGAAACACCATATATTTT.

V gene TRBV19 combines with J gene TRBJ2-2; D call uncertain. V lost 3 bases, J lost 7 bases, and 6 bases lay in between. In germline, CDR1 is LNHDA, CDR2 SQIVND (reference sequence). The CDR3 covers 12 residues. Written as DNA, the CDR3 is TGTGCCAGTAGTATTGGGGACGGGGAGCTGTTTTTT. Translation gives CASSIGDGELFF.

This sequence joins TRBV5-1 and TRBJ1-5; D unresolved. Germline V lookup: CDR1 SGHRS, CDR2 YFSETQ. The CDR3 has 8 amino acids. With 7 bases removed from V and 15 bases from J, the gap between germline ends came to 8 bases. The CDR3 DNA follows: TGCGCCAGCGCCCCTAGGCATTTT. It translates to CASAPRHF. The whole variable domain, remainder taken from reference TRBV5-1 and TRBJ1-5, is KAGVTQTPRYLIKTRGQQVTLSCSPISGHRSVSWYQQTPGQGLQFLFEYFSETQRNKGNFPGRFSGRQFSNSRSEMNVSTLELGDSALYLCASAPRHFGDGTRLSIL.

The V gene is TRBV6-6, the J gene TRBJ2-5, with D perhaps TRBD1 (5 bases). The CDR3 is 13 amino acids. V gave up 6 bases and J gave up 7 bases, with 15 bases separating them. Per germline, CDR1 MNHNY and CDR2 SVGAGI (reference sequence). The CDR3 spells CASSPSVRGTQYF. The DNA of the CDR3 is TGTGCCAGCAGCCCCTCCGTTAGGGGGACCCAGTACTTC.

V gene TRBV6-1 combines with J gene TRBJ2-6; D is unclear. In germline, CDR1 is MNHNS, CDR2 SASEGT. Trimming took 4 bases from V and 0 from J, leaving 13 bases between them. The CDR3 extends over 17 amino acids. CDR3 in DNA: TGTGCCAGCAGTGCAGGCAGCTCGACCTCTGGGGCCAACGTCCTGACTTTC. Translated, it gives CASSAGSSTSGANVLTF.

The rearrangement uses TRBV18 and TRBJ1-1; 9 nucleotides line up with TRBD1. V gave up 3 bases and J gave up 5 bases; unmatched junction bases: 13. Looked up from germline, CDR1 is KGHSH and CDR2 is LQKENI. There are 17 residues in the CDR3. CDR3: CASSPRGLQGAGTEAFF. CDR3 coding DNA: TGTGCCAGCTCACCTCGAGGTTTACAGGGGGCTGGGACTGAAGCTTTCTTT.

The chain has TRBV2 and TRBJ2-6, with D unresolved. CDR3 length equals 15 residues. V was pared by 7 bases and J by 1 base, with 11 bases between. Germline CDR1 reads SNHLY; CDR2 reads FYNNEI. CDR3 in amino acids: CASKEILSGANVLTF. The CDR3 nucleotides read TGTGCCAGCAAGGAAATATTGTCTGGGGCCAACGTCCTGACTTTC. The complete variable domain, with remaining parts taken from reference TRBV2 and TRBJ2-6, reads EPEVTQTPSHQVTQMGQEVILRCVPISNHLYFYWYRQILGQKVEFLVSFYNNEISEKSEIFDDQFSVERPDGSNFTLKIRSTKLEDSAMYFCASKEILSGANVLTFGAGSRLTVL.

The V gene is TRBV19, the J gene TRBJ1-5; D is unresolved. The CDR3 runs 14 residues. Germline CDR1 and CDR2: LNHDA and SQIVND (reference sequence). V gave up 2 bases and J gave up 7 bases, with 12 bases separating them. The CDR3 DNA follows: TGTGCCAGTAGTATAACTAGGGCCGGACAGCCCCAGCATTTT. It is translated as CASSITRAGQPQHF.

In its sample, this clone ranks as medium-sized (0.01 to 0.1%). The chain couples TRBV18 to TRBJ1-2, with TRBD1 matching over 7 bases. The CDR3 is 14 amino acids. J lost 4 bases, V lost 3 bases, and 5 bases had no gene match. Germline V CDR1 and CDR2: KGHSH, LQKENI. The CDR3 spells CASSPTTGTYGYTF. The CDR3 DNA follows: TGTGCCAGCTCACCCACGACAGGGACCTATGGCTACACCTTC. Full variable domain (rest looked up from reference TRBV18 and TRBJ1-2): NAGVMQNPRHLVRRRGQEARLRCSPMKGHSHVYWYRQLPEEGLKFMVYLQKENIIDESGMPKERFSAEFPKEGPSILRIQQVVRGDSAAYFCASSPTTGTYGYTFGSGTRLTVV.

This chain links TRBV7-3 with TRBJ2-2; either TRBD1 or TRBD2 may fit D (5 bases each). The CDR3 is 14 residues long. Germline V lookup: CDR1 SGHTA, CDR2 FQGTGA. Trimming took off 5 bases at V and 7 bases at J, with 14 bases between the two ends. The CDR3 reads CASSRSGASGELFF. CDR3 bases: TGTGCCAGCAGCCGATCCGGGGCTAGCGGGGAGCTGTTTTTT. Complete variable domain (other parts from reference TRBV7-3 and TRBJ2-2): GAGVSQTPSNKVTEKGKYVELRCDPISGHTALYWYRQSLGQGPEFLIYFQGTGAADDSGLPNDRFFAVRPEGSVSTLKIQRTERGDSAVYLCASSRSGASGELFFGEGSRLTVL.

The chain couples TRBV7-3 to TRBJ1-1; TRBD1 might be the D (5 bases). The CDR3 loop spans 14 amino acids. V lost 1 base, J lost 4 bases, and 10 bases lay in between. Germline lookup yields CDR1 SGHTA and CDR2 FQGTGA. The chain's CDR3 is CASSLMGPGTEAFF. The CDR3 bases are TGTGCCAGCAGCTTAATGGGGCCAGGCACTGAAGCTTTCTTT.

This chain connects TRBV5-1 to TRBJ2-1; 14 bases are shared with TRBD2. V gave up 4 bases and J gave up 0 bases; unmatched junction bases: 15. The germline V gene encodes CDR1 SGHRS and CDR2 YFSETQ. The CDR3 has 21 residues. CDR3 in amino acids: CASSLPRGTSGSQGSYNEQFF. In DNA form, the CDR3 reads TGCGCCAGCAGCCTCCCTAGGGGGACTAGCGGGAGTCAGGGCTCCTACAATGAGCAGTTCTTC.

The J gene is TRBJ1-3, the V gene TRBV18; no clear D. V was shortened by 3 bases and J by 1 base, with 16 bases between the two germline ends. The CDR3 length is 17 residues. CDR1 is KGHSH and CDR2 is LQKENI in the germline V gene. The CDR3 DNA reads as TGTGCCAGCTCACCCGGTAGTCCCTATTCGTCTGGAAACACCATATATTTT. Encoded protein: CASSPGSPYSSGNTIYF.

The CDR3 loop is CASSIEGITGLAGGRPYEQYF. For the CDR3, the DNA is TGTGCCAGTAGTATAGAGGGTATAACGGGACTAGCGGGAGGACGACCCTACGAGCAGTACTTC. V is TRBV19 and J is TRBJ2-7; TRBD2 matches 15 bases. V lost 0 bases, J lost 2 bases, and 14 bases stayed unmatched. Germline V gene lookup returns CDR1 LNHDA and CDR2 SQIVND (reference sequence). This CDR3 contains 21 residues. Variable domain in full (rest from reference TRBV19 and TRBJ2-7): DGGITQSPKYLFRKEGQNVTLSCEQNLNHDAMYWYRQDPGQGLRLIYYSQIVNDFQKGDIAEGYSVSREKKESFPLTVTSAQKNPTAFYLCASSIEGITGLAGGRPYEQYFGPGTRLTVT.

This CDR3 reads CASSQVAGTYEQYF. The CDR3 DNA is TGCGCCAGCAGCCAAGTCGCGGGTACCTACGAGCAGTACTTC. This chain links TRBV4-3 with TRBJ2-7, with D maybe TRBD2 (5 bases). Germline V lookup: CDR1 LGHNA, CDR2 YSLEER. The CDR3 runs 14 residues. The ends were cut back, 1 base at V and 2 bases at J, with 9 bases in the middle.

This sequence joins TRBV19 and TRBJ2-1; the match to TRBD2 covers 13 bases. From germline, CDR1 is LNHDA and CDR2 SQIVND (reference sequence). V shed 8 bases, J shed 9 bases, and the junction held 4 bases outside the gene matches. This CDR3 has 13 residues. For the CDR3, the DNA is TGTGCCAGTGGGACTAGCGGGAAGGGTGAGCAGTTCTTC. This translates into CASGTSGKGEQFF. Variable domain in full (rest from reference TRBV19 and TRBJ2-1): DGGITQSPKYLFRKEGQNVTLSCEQNLNHDAMYWYRQDPGQGLRLIYYSQIVNDFQKGDIAEGYSVSREKKESFPLTVTSAQKNPTAFYLCASGTSGKGEQFFGPGTRLTVL.

This clone has only a few counts. The V gene is TRBV5-8, the J gene TRBJ1-2, with 7 bases lining up with TRBD1. This CDR3 region has 15 residues. V shed 0 bases and J 4 bases; nucleotides not matched to a gene: 6. CDR1 SGHTS and CDR2 YDEGEE come from the germline V gene. The CDR3 reads CASSLEGRGSYGYTF. The CDR3 region has the DNA TGTGCCAGCAGCTTGGAAGGCAGGGGGTCCTATGGCTACACCTTC.

V usage is TRBV28 and J usage is TRBJ2-7; D remains unclear. V shed 3 bases and J shed 4 bases, with 7 bases lying between them. The CDR3 has 12 residues. The V gene's germline CDR1 is MDHEN and CDR2 SYDVKM. CDR3 protein: CASSFNNYEQYF. As DNA, the CDR3 is TGTGCCAGCAGTTTTAACAATTACGAGCAGTACTTC.

The rearrangement links TRBV10-2 to TRBJ2-7; 8 bases fit TRBD1. The CDR3 runs to 14 residues. CDR1 and CDR2 (germline): WSHSY, SAAADI. V lost 5 bases and J lost 5; bases outside the gene matches: 8. As DNA, the CDR3 is TGCGCCAGCAGTTCTAGACAGGGGCAGGACGAGCAGTACTTC. Amino acids: CASSSRQGQDEQYF.

In its sample, this clone was seen once. Additional DNA sequences in this sample encode the identical CDR3. The rearrangement uses TRBV9 and TRBJ2-2, with a weak D call TRBD2 (5 bases). This CDR3 spans 16 amino acids. Deletions cut 0 bases from V and 0 bases from J, with 9 bases between. CDR1 is SGDLS and CDR2 is YYNGEE in the germline V gene. CDR3 residues: CASSVEPGSNTGELFF. DNA for the CDR3: TGTGCCAGCAGCGTAGAACCGGGATCGAACACCGGGGAGCTGTTTTTT.